One TCR beta chain is described in this entry. In this sample, this clonotype turned up a few times. Its antigen has not been determined. The sample holds no much larger clone one base away, and base qualities are not on file. CDR1 is given as SGHAT and CDR2 as FQNNGV, both from the germline V gene. V is reduced by 0 bases and J by 1 base, leaving a spacing of 7 bases between them. The CDR3 spans 14 residues, from the cysteine through the phenylalanine. Only the CDR3 DNA is retained, 42 bases long and in frame from the first base. Stable Graves' hyperthyroidism was defined as no progression to ophthalmopathy during 18 months of follow-up. Hyperthyroidism patients were newly diagnosed, with disease duration under 2 months, and aged 18 to 65 years. Any patient with an uncontrolled infection, another autoimmune disease, pregnancy or lactation was excluded. Diagnoses were based on clinical symptoms, serum thyroxine and TRAb, thyroid ultrasound and orbital computed tomography. PBMCs were separated from roughly 9.6 ml of fresh peripheral blood using Ficoll-Paque density gradient centrifugation. Total RNA was extracted with Trizol reagent, and quality was checked on an Agilent 2100 Bioanalyzer.

TCR beta CDR3 regions were amplified from RNA transcripts. For the first round of RT-PCR on the TCR CDR3, the HTBI primer set was used together with the Qiagen OneStep RT-PCR kit. Libraries were constructed in a second round of multiplex PCR, after which size selection and purification were performed. The libraries were sequenced on an Illumina HiSeq2000 using paired-end 100 bp reads. The study's processing was this. Raw data were processed with SOAPnuke, discarding reads with adapters, uncalled bases, mean Phred below 15, or no exact constant-primer or identifier match. COPE v1.2.5 was used to merge high-quality paired reads, and clonotypes were defined as unique nucleotide sequences. MiTCR v1.1 was used to align the clonotypes against IMGT TRBV, TRBD and TRBJ reference segments. The analysis included only V-J combinations with a frequency above 0.0001, which together covered over 98% of the repertoires. The TCS score was defined as the ratio of F50 (clonal expansion) to E x V (chaos), calculated using BLOSUM62-based TCRdist between CDR3 peptides within each V-J. Welch's t-statistics and random forest reduced around 520 V-J features to about 12, which were used in a naive Bayes classifier (R e1071). TCRdb trimmed the raw reads at Q25, called clones with MiXCR and kept productive beta chains. Each entry merges the rows of one CDR3 protein and shows their most common DNA and genes. These V and J calls derive from TCRdb rather than the authors' analysis. The sample table records hundreds of thousands of distinct CDR3 sequences; 11% to 15% of these occur just once. 10% to 13% of the sample rests with the top ten.

The data stem from a study of T cells in Graves' hyperthyroidism and ophthalmopathy (dated by TCRdb to the late 2010s). For the wider study: Peripheral blood samples were taken at initial diagnosis, before any treatment was given. To identify TCR V-J signatures that set the groups apart, the researchers used a discovery cohort of 95 to 100 patients, made up of around 42 with Graves' ophthalmopathy and some 55 with stable Graves' hyperthyroidism. An independent validation cohort of around 19 hyperthyroidism patients and about 15 patients who later progressed to ophthalmopathy tested prospective prediction of ophthalmopathy. The paper reports TCR Vbeta CDR3 sequencing of fewer than 150 peripheral blood samples: over 40 ophthalmopathy, under 80 hyperthyroidism and approximately 17 progressor patients. The 100 discovery patients were divided at random into training and test sets in a 7:3 ratio. After blood sampling, hyperthyroidism patients were treated with methimazole at a starting dose of 30 mg daily, and ophthalmopathy patients were treated with high-dose intravenous methylprednisolone. Thyroid tissue and blood T-cell repertoires from about six Graves' hyperthyroidism patients were also compared in the study.

What the research found in general, with its limitations: In validation, progression to ophthalmopathy was predicted by the model with more than 65% sensitivity and roughly 76% specificity, a median of roughly 6.4 months before onset. In cross-validation, a model built on a 13 V-J signature told ophthalmopathy apart from stable hyperthyroidism with approximately 90% sensitivity and roughly 81% specificity, and in testing the same model reached 80%/75%. Most expanded thyroid clonotypes (frequency above 0.001) were also found in blood, which suggests that blood repertoires may mirror thyroid immune responses. Sample size was not statistically predetermined, and blinding of investigators to group allocation was not performed.

The receptor was isolated from a woman aged 18-35 years with Graves' hyperthyroidism. This chain is built from TRBV11-2 and TRBJ2-7; the D gene lacks a confident call. The sequenced material came from blood. Read as DNA, the sequence is TGTGCCAGCAGCTTAGATTATTGGTCCTACGAGCAGTACTTC. Translated, this is CASSLDYWSYEQYF.